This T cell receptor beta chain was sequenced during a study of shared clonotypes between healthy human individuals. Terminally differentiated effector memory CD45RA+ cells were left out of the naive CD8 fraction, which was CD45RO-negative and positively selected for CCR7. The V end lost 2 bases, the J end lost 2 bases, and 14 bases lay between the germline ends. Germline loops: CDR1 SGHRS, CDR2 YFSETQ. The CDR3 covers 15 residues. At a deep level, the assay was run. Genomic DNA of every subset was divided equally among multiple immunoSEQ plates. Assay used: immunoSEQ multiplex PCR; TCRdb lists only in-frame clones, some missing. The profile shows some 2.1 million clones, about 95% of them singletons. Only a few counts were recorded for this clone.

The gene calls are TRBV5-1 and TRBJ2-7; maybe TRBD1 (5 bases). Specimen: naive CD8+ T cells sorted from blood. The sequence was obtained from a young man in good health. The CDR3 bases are TGCGCCAGCAGCTTCTCCGGCCAGGGCCCCTACGAGCAGTACTTC. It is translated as CASSFSGQGPYEQYF.